A selection of T cell receptor beta chains follows, all from one sample in a study of graft-versus-host responses after intestinal transplantation. Produced via immunoSEQ multiplex PCR; TCRdb's table is partial and in-frame only. The table lists 60,000 to 75,000 clones, roughly 90% of them singletons. These TCRs are of unknown antigen specificity. The sample consisted of unstimulated CD8+ T cells sorted from spleen or lymph node cells, taken before intestinal transplant. All receptors come from a human donor who received an intestinal transplant. Each CDR3 is given with its conserved first and last residue. A D gene is named only where the DNA matches it firmly. A row's size may be missing; if present it is once, few, many or a size class.

size: -
D: -
J: TRBJ2-5
V: TRBV9
DNA: TGTGCCAGCAGCGTAGAAGTCGGGGGAGAGACCCAGTACTTC
CDR3: CASSVEVGGETQYF

size: -
D: -
J: TRBJ2-3
V: TRBV7-2
DNA: TGTGCCAGCAGCTTAGTACCCGGGATCTCTTCCACAGATACGCAGTATTTT
CDR3: CASSLVPGISSTDTQYF

size: -
D: TRBD1
J: TRBJ1-5
V: TRBV6-5
DNA: TGTGCCAGCAGTTCGACAGGGGGCAATCAGCCCCAGCATTTT
CDR3: CASSSTGGNQPQHF

size: -
D: TRBD1
J: TRBJ2-2
V: TRBV9
DNA: TGTGCCAGCAGCTCGCAGGGGGCGCCCGGGGAGCTGTTTTTT
CDR3: CASSSQGAPGELFF

size: -
D: TRBD2
J: TRBJ2-7
V: TRBV6-4
DNA: TGTGCCAGCACTGGTGGTTGCGGGGGGGCGCCGGCCTACGAGCAGTACTTC
CDR3: CASTGGCGGAPAYEQYF

size: once
D: -
J: TRBJ1-1
V: TRBV28
DNA: TGTGCCAGCAGTTCCCCGGGGGGGAGGGTTGCTTTCTTT
CDR3: CASSSPGGRVAFF

size: -
D: -
J: TRBJ2-2
V: TRBV4-1
DNA: TGCGCCAGCAGCCTCTACGGTGCTGGGGGCGCGCGAACCGGGGAGCTGTTTTTT
CDR3: CASSLYGAGGARTGELFF

size: -
D: -
J: TRBJ2-7
V: TRBV4-1
DNA: TGCGCCAGCAGCCAAGAACCCAGGTTGGGCTTTTACGAGCAGTACTTC
CDR3: CASSQEPRLGFYEQYF

size: -
D: TRBD1
J: TRBJ2-5
V: TRBV2
DNA: TGTGCCAGCAGGACAGGGGCTGAGACCCAGTACTTC
CDR3: CASRTGAETQYF

size: -
D: -
J: TRBJ1-1
V: TRBV4-1
DNA: TGCGCCAGCAGCCCGCTGCGTAACACTGAAGCTTTCTTT
CDR3: CASSPLRNTEAFF

size: -
D: -
J: TRBJ2-7
V: TRBV7-9
DNA: TGTGCCAGCAGCCGCCAAGAAGGACATCGAGACTACGAGCAGTACTTC
CDR3: CASSRQEGHRDYEQYF

size: -
D: -
J: TRBJ1-2
V: TRBV5-1
DNA: TGCGCCAGCAGCTTGGTGTTTAATGGGGGCTGGGACTATGGCTACACCTTC
CDR3: CASSLVFNGGWDYGYTF

size: -
D: -
J: TRBJ2-2
V: TRBV27
DNA: TGTGCCAGCGGCGTGGTGGGAGGAACCGGGGAGCTGTTTTTT
CDR3: CASGVVGGTGELFF

size: -
D: TRBD1
J: TRBJ2-7
V: TRBV27
DNA: TGTGCCAGCAGTTCCGGGACAGGGGATTACGAGCAGTACTTC
CDR3: CASSSGTGDYEQYF

size: -
D: -
J: TRBJ2-2
V: TRBV30
DNA: TGTGCCTGGAGCGCTGGGTGGGCAGAGACCGGGGAGCTGTTTTTT
CDR3: CAWSAGWAETGELFF

size: -
D: -
J: TRBJ1-6
V: TRBV4-1
DNA: TGCGCCAGCAGCCCTCGTGGCCCCTATAATTCACCCCTCCACTTT
CDR3: CASSPRGPYNSPLHF

size: few
D: -
J: TRBJ1-2
V: TRBV28
DNA: TGTGCCAGCAGGATAAGTCTCAGGGTCCAAGGCTACACCTTC
CDR3: CASRISLRVQGYTF

size: -
D: -
J: TRBJ2-7
V: TRBV4-1
DNA: TGTGCCAGCAGCTTTCGACTAGATCAACCCTACGAGCAGTACTTC
CDR3: CASSFRLDQPYEQYF

size: -
D: -
J: TRBJ1-5
V: TRBV5-1
DNA: TGCGCCAGCAGTAAAACCCCAGGGCTTTGGTTTTGTCAGCCCCAGCATTTT
CDR3: CASSKTPGLWFCQPQHF

size: -
D: -
J: TRBJ2-3
V: TRBV30
DNA: TGTGCCTGGAGTGTAACTGACAGCGGCACAGATACGCAGTATTTT
CDR3: CAWSVTDSGTDTQYF

size: -
D: TRBD2
J: TRBJ2-3
V: TRBV28
DNA: TGTGCCAGTGCGGGGGAGCGGGAGCTGGATACGCAGTATTTT
CDR3: CASAGERELDTQYF

size: -
D: -
J: TRBJ1-4
V: TRBV7-9
DNA: TGTGCCAGCAGCTTGGGAGGGAATCGGGAAAAACTGTTTTTT
CDR3: CASSLGGNREKLFF

size: -
D: -
J: TRBJ2-5
V: TRBV5-1
DNA: TGCGCCAGCAGCCCCTCAGACAGAGGAGAGACCCAGTACTTC
CDR3: CASSPSDRGETQYF

size: -
D: -
J: TRBJ1-2
V: TRBV6-4
DNA: TGTGCCAGCAGTCGATCGGGGGTTCCTGGCTACACCTTC
CDR3: CASSRSGVPGYTF

size: -
D: TRBD2
J: TRBJ2-3
V: TRBV9
DNA: TGTGCCAGCAGCGTGGGGGGGTCGGGGGCAGATACGCAGTATTTT
CDR3: CASSVGGSGADTQYF

size: -
D: TRBD1
J: TRBJ2-7
V: TRBV28
DNA: TGTGCCAGCAGTTTAACGACAGGGGACGGCTCCTACGAGCAGTACTTC
CDR3: CASSLTTGDGSYEQYF

size: -
D: TRBD1
J: TRBJ2-7
V: TRBV2
DNA: TGTGCCAGCATCGACAGGGCCTACGAGCAGTACTTC
CDR3: CASIDRAYEQYF

size: -
D: -
J: TRBJ2-7
V: TRBV5-6
DNA: TGTGCCAGCAGCCCCGGACTTGGGGTAGGGGAGCAGTACTTC
CDR3: CASSPGLGVGEQYF

size: -
D: TRBD2
J: TRBJ2-1
V: TRBV9
DNA: TGTGCCAGCAGCGTAGGCGGGAGACTTGAGCAGTTCTTC
CDR3: CASSVGGRLEQFF

size: -
D: TRBD2
J: TRBJ2-7
V: TRBV6-5
DNA: TGTGCCAGCAGTTACTCAACTAGCGGGGGATACGAGCAGTACTTC
CDR3: CASSYSTSGGYEQYF

size: -
D: TRBD2
J: TRBJ2-7
V: TRBV6-6
DNA: TGTGCCAGCAGACCGGGACTATCGGGGGAGCAGTACTTC
CDR3: CASRPGLSGEQYF

size: -
D: -
J: TRBJ1-2
V: TRBV19
DNA: TGTGCCAGTAGTATTGGAGCAGATGGCTACACCTTC
CDR3: CASSIGADGYTF

size: -
D: TRBD2
J: TRBJ2-7
V: TRBV7-9
DNA: TGTGCCAGCAGCTCGAGGGGTCGGACTAGCGGCTACGAGCAGTACTTC
CDR3: CASSSRGRTSGYEQYF

size: -
D: TRBD1
J: TRBJ2-3
V: TRBV7-2
DNA: TGTGCCAGCAGCTCCCGGGACAGGGAGTTAGATACGCAGTATTTT
CDR3: CASSSRDRELDTQYF

size: few
D: -
J: TRBJ2-5
V: TRBV21-1
DNA: TGTGCCAGCAGCAGGGACAGGGGAGAGACCCAGTACTTC
CDR3: CASSRDRGETQYF

size: -
D: TRBD2
J: TRBJ2-5
V: TRBV9
DNA: TGTGCCAGCGGGTCGGGGGGAGGACAAGAGACCCAGTACTTC
CDR3: CASGSGGGQETQYF

size: few
D: -
J: TRBJ2-5
V: TRBV5-6
DNA: TGTGCCAGCAGCTTGGGAGGTCAGACGCGGCAGGAGACCCAGTACTTC
CDR3: CASSLGGQTRQETQYF